The 26 T cell receptor beta chains below all came from one sample that was sequenced in a study of shared clonotypes between healthy human individuals. Sequencing used immunoSEQ multiplex PCR; TCRdb keeps in-frame clones, though not all of them. The sample yields around 1.5 million clones, approximately 98% seen once. Sequenced material: naive CD4+ T cells sorted from blood. Regarding subset: CD45RA+ positively selected. The source is a man aged 30 to 39 in good health.

The chain employs TRBV7-9 and TRBJ2-7; no firm D call. Deletions cut 4 bases from V and 5 bases from J, with 15 bases between. Germline assignment: CDR1 SEHNR and CDR2 FQNEAQ (reference sequence). This CDR3 is built from 14 residues. The CDR3 bases are TGTGCCAGCAGCTCTCAAACGGGTTTAGACGAGCAGTACTTC. Translated: CASSSQTGLDEQYF. The entire variable domain, with the rest obtained from reference TRBV7-9 and TRBJ2-7, is as follows: DTGVSQNPRHKITKRGQNVTFRCDPISEHNRLYWYRQTLGQGPEFLTYFQNEAQLEKSRLLSDRFSAERPKGSFSTLEIQRTEQGDSAMYLCASSSQTGLDEQYFGPGTRLTVT.

The chain employs TRBV5-1 and TRBJ2-7, with TRBD1 identical over 10 bases. The V gene's germline CDR1 is SGHRS and CDR2 YFSETQ. The CDR3 loop spans 16 amino acids. Losses at the gene ends were 4 bases for V and 6 bases for J; bases not matched to a gene: 13. The CDR3 sequence: CASSPQAGTGAAEQYF. CDR3 nucleotide sequence: TGCGCCAGCAGCCCGCAGGCCGGGACAGGGGCGGCCGAGCAGTACTTC.

The chain employs TRBV27 and TRBJ1-5; TRBD1 matches at 9 bases. V was pared by 0 bases and J by 15 bases, with 3 bases of the junction left unmatched. The CDR3 is 12 residues long. Germline CDR1 is MNHEY and CDR2 is SMNVEV (reference sequence). The CDR3 nucleotides are TGTGCCAGCAGTTTATCGGTGGACAGGGGGCATTTT. Translating gives CASSLSVDRGHF.

This CDR3 is CASRKTGEGYGYTF. The CDR3 DNA sequence: TGCGCCAGCAGAAAGACAGGGGAAGGCTATGGCTACACCTTC. The gene calls are TRBV5-1 and TRBJ1-2; 8 bases agree with TRBD1. The CDR3 is 14 residues long. V lost 5 bases to trimming and J lost 4 bases; unmatched junction nucleotides: 7. Germline V gene lookup returns CDR1 SGHRS and CDR2 YFSETQ.

The chain carries TRBV14 and TRBJ1-2; maybe TRBD1 (5 bases). Trimming pared 4 bases from V and 2 bases from J, leaving 14 bases between. CDR3 length: 15 amino acids. Germline-derived CDR1 and CDR2 are SGHDN and FVKESK. The CDR3 loop reads CASSRQPGPNYGYTF. As DNA, the CDR3 is TGTGCCAGCAGCCGCCAGCCGGGACCGAACTATGGCTACACCTTC.

The chain uses TRBV5-4 and TRBJ2-7, with TRBD1 matching over 7 bases. This CDR3 is built from 14 residues. Losses at the gene ends were 4 bases for V and 4 bases for J; bases not matched to a gene: 8. Germline CDR1 and CDR2: SGHNT and YYREEE (reference sequence). The CDR3 protein is CASSRSDRDYEQYF. CDR3 sequence (DNA): TGTGCCAGCAGCCGTTCCGACAGGGATTACGAGCAGTACTTC.

Of note for this clone: This same CDR3 is encoded by further DNA sequences in the sample. CDR3 in DNA: TGTGCCAGCAGTTTGACTCAGGGAACAGATACGCAGTATTTT. Its translation: CASSLTQGTDTQYF. This chain joins TRBV27 and TRBJ2-3, with TRBD1 as a possible D gene (5 bases). Germline CDR1 reads MNHEY; CDR2 reads SMNVEV (reference sequence). Trimming took off 3 bases at V and 3 bases at J, with 10 bases between the two ends. The CDR3 length is 14 residues.

This clone was picked up one time. The CDR3 protein is CASSPLEGQGTQYF. The DNA of the CDR3 is TGTGCCAGCTCACCACTGGAAGGGCAAGGTACGCAGTATTTT. The rearrangement uses TRBV18 and TRBJ2-3; D unresolved. The germline V gene encodes CDR1 KGHSH and CDR2 LQKENI. The V and J ends lost 1 base and 8 bases respectively, with 13 bases between them. CDR3 length: 14 amino acids.

This chain joins TRBV5-4 and TRBJ2-2; perhaps TRBD2 as D (6 bases). This CDR3 has 15 amino acids. Trimming removed 4 bases at V and 1 base at J, with 11 bases between. Germline values: CDR1 SGHNT, CDR2 YYREEE (reference sequence). The CDR3 loop is CASSMGLGNTGELFF. CDR3 in DNA: TGTGCCAGCAGCATGGGACTGGGGAACACCGGGGAGCTGTTTTTT.

This clone was seen once. The chain is built from TRBV28 and TRBJ2-5, with TRBD1 matching 8 bases. Germline V gene data show CDR1 as MDHEN and CDR2 as SYDVKM. CDR3 length: 17 amino acids. V gave up 1 base and J gave up 1 base; unmatched junction bases: 8. In nucleotides, the CDR3 is TGTGCCAGCAGTTTATCGGGTTTCACAGGGGGCCAAGAGACCCAGTACTTC. Protein: CASSLSGFTGGQETQYF.

In nucleotides, the CDR3 is TGTGCCATAAAGGGGAGCCCGGGCACAGATACGCAGTATTTT. Protein sequence: CAIKGSPGTDTQYF. The chain links TRBV10-3 to TRBJ2-3; D is perhaps TRBD1 or TRBD2 (5 bases each). The V end was cut by 9 bases, the J end by 1 base, with 14 bases between. The length of the CDR3 is 14 residues. Per germline, CDR1 ENHRY and CDR2 SYGVKD.

V usage is TRBV7-2 and J usage is TRBJ2-7; perhaps TRBD1 as D (6 bases). This CDR3 has 14 amino acids. Between the trimmed V and J ends, which lost 2 bases and 5 bases, there was a span of 13 bases. The germline V gene has CDR1 SGHTA and CDR2 FQGNSA. Here the CDR3 reads CASSLTGRRDEQYF. CDR3 coding DNA: TGTGCCAGCAGCTTAACAGGGAGAAGGGACGAGCAGTACTTC.

This chain uses TRBV28 with TRBJ2-7; possible D gene TRBD2, 5 bases. Per germline, CDR1 MDHEN and CDR2 SYDVKM. V lost 7 bases, J lost 2 bases, and 18 bases lay in between. The length of the CDR3 is 15 residues. This chain's CDR3 is CASKPRRGTPYEQYF. In DNA, the CDR3 is TGTGCCAGCAAACCTCGTCGGGGAACGCCCTACGAGCAGTACTTC. The full variable domain, completed using reference TRBV28 and TRBJ2-7, is DVKVTQSSRYLVKRTGEKVFLECVQDMDHENMFWYRQDPGLGLRLIYFSYDVKMKEKGDIPEGYSVSREKKERFSLILESASTNQTSMYLCASKPRRGTPYEQYFGPGTRLTVT.

The chain is built from TRBV28 and TRBJ2-7; TRBD1 matches 7 bases. Trimming removed 4 bases from V and 3 bases from J; junction bases left unmatched: 15. Looked up from germline, CDR1 is MDHEN and CDR2 is SYDVKM. The CDR3 contains 17 residues. The CDR3 here is CASSSLRDSGSLYEQYF. CDR3 nucleotides: TGTGCCAGCAGTTCCCTTCGGGACAGTGGGTCGCTCTACGAGCAGTACTTC. Combining the CDR3 with reference TRBV28 and TRBJ2-7 gives the whole variable domain DVKVTQSSRYLVKRTGEKVFLECVQDMDHENMFWYRQDPGLGLRLIYFSYDVKMKEKGDIPEGYSVSREKKERFSLILESASTNQTSMYLCASSSLRDSGSLYEQYFGPGTRLTVT.

The J gene is TRBJ2-7, the V gene TRBV29-1; weak D call: TRBD1 (6 bases). V was shortened by 4 bases and J by 0 bases, with 10 bases between the two germline ends. The germline gives CDR1 SQVTM, CDR2 ANQGSEA. This CDR3 is 13 amino acids long. The CDR3 region is CSVGTVLSYEQYF. The CDR3, as DNA: TGCAGCGTTGGGACAGTCCTCTCCTACGAGCAGTACTTC.

The chain carries TRBV7-9 and TRBJ2-3, with D possibly being TRBD1 (6 bases). The CDR3 runs to 14 residues. V shed 3 bases and J shed 1 base, with 8 bases lying between them. The germline V gene has CDR1 SEHNR and CDR2 FQNEAQ (reference sequence). Here the CDR3 DNA reads TGTGCCAGCAGCTTTACAGGGCGCACAGATACGCAGTATTTT. Amino acids: CASSFTGRTDTQYF.

The rearrangement links TRBV2 to TRBJ2-1, with 7 bases lining up with TRBD1. Germline trimming cut 6 bases from V and 4 bases from J; bases unmatched to any gene: 9. Per the germline V gene, CDR1 is SNHLY and CDR2 is FYNNEI. There are 15 residues in the CDR3. The CDR3 loop is CASSPRQGPYNEQFF. As DNA, the CDR3 is TGTGCCAGCAGCCCCAGACAGGGACCTTACAATGAGCAGTTCTTC.

The V gene is TRBV11-2, the J gene TRBJ2-1; TRBD2 might be the D (6 bases). V lost 5 bases and J 4 bases, leaving 15 bases between the germline ends. CDR1 is SGHAT, CDR2 FQNNGV, per germline. The CDR3 totals 15 residues. CDR3 residues: CASSPSSSEYNEQFF. Here the CDR3 DNA reads TGTGCCAGCAGCCCCTCCTCTAGCGAATACAATGAGCAGTTCTTC.

This clone appeared once. The chain uses TRBV11-2 and TRBJ2-3; 12 bases fit TRBD2. CDR3 length equals 15 residues. Germline V gives CDR1 SGHAT, CDR2 FQNNGV. Unmatched junction bases numbered 5, after V lost 6 bases and J lost 4 bases. The chain's CDR3 is CASRRLAGVPDTQYF. DNA of the CDR3: TGTGCCAGCAGAAGACTAGCGGGAGTCCCAGATACGCAGTATTTT.

The chain employs TRBV29-1 and TRBJ2-7; maybe TRBD1 (7 bases). The CDR3 is made up of 13 amino acids. The germline CDR1 and CDR2 sequences are SQVTM and ANQGSEA. The V and J ends lost 7 bases and 2 bases respectively, with 15 bases between them. This CDR3 is CSARQGGTYEQYF. CDR3 nucleotides: TGCAGCGCCCGACAGGGCGGGACCTACGAGCAGTACTTC.

CDR3 protein: CASRPRTGGNTGELFF. CDR3 coding DNA: TGTGCCAGCAGACCAAGGACAGGGGGCAACACCGGGGAGCTGTTTTTT. The V and J genes are TRBV11-2 and TRBJ2-2, with TRBD1 matching 11 bases. CDR3 length equals 16 residues. Germline CDR1 is SGHAT and CDR2 is FQNNGV. Trimming took 6 bases from V and 2 from J; bases not matched to a gene: 5.

The CDR3 spells CASSPRGDRRGGIQYF. CDR3 nucleotide sequence: TGTGCCAGCAGCCCCCGGGGGGACAGGCGAGGAGGCATTCAGTACTTC. V and J are TRBV6-6 and TRBJ2-4; D possibly corresponds to TRBD1 (8 bases). The germline V and J ends were trimmed by 6 bases and 9 bases, with 24 bases remaining between them. The germline V gene has CDR1 MNHNY and CDR2 SVGAGI (reference sequence). This CDR3 has 16 amino acids.

V and J are TRBV9 and TRBJ2-3, with 7 bases aligning to TRBD1. Germline V CDR1 and CDR2: SGDLS, YYNGEE. Losses at the gene ends were 4 bases for V and 7 bases for J; bases not matched to a gene: 6. CDR3 size: 13 residues. This chain's CDR3 is CASSPGQSHTQYF. DNA for the CDR3: TGTGCCAGCAGCCCGGGACAGTCACATACGCAGTATTTT.

The V gene is TRBV2, the J gene TRBJ2-3; D is unclear. V dropped 5 bases and J dropped 4 bases, with 13 bases sitting between them. The CDR3 covers 14 residues. Germline loops: CDR1 SNHLY, CDR2 FYNNEI. The DNA of the CDR3 is TGTGCCAGCAGTTCGGTGCAACGGGCAGATACGCAGTATTTT. Amino acid sequence: CASSSVQRADTQYF.

The V call is TRBV2, the J call TRBJ1-2; D is unresolved. CDR1 and CDR2 (germline): SNHLY, FYNNEI. Trimming shortened V by 2 bases and J by 4 bases, and 8 bases separated the two germline ends. The length of the CDR3 is 13 residues. CDR3 region: CASSERLFYGYTF. The CDR3 nucleotides are TGTGCCAGCAGTGAACGGCTATTCTATGGCTACACCTTC.

The chain has TRBV5-6 and TRBJ2-1; a possible D gene is TRBD1 (5 bases). V lost 2 bases, J lost 1 base, and 13 bases lay in between. CDR3 length: 16 residues. Per the germline V gene, CDR1 is SGHDT and CDR2 is YYEEEE. The CDR3 region is CASSFDSLPSYNEQFF. CDR3 sequence (DNA): TGTGCCAGCAGCTTCGACAGCCTCCCGTCCTACAATGAGCAGTTCTTC.